Sequencing of this T cell receptor beta chain was carried out in a study of response to subunit inactivated influenza vaccine. Via MiXCR, TCRdb re-called the RT-PCR reads, giving one row per CDR3 protein. The table has 450,000 to 600,000 distinct CDR3 sequences, approximately 16% seen once. This clonotype has a handful of counts. Its specificity is unknown. Study findings and constraints: There was a suggestion from the authors that each seasonal influenza vaccination recruits few new T cells.

The V end was cut by 5 bases, the J end by 1 base, with 9 bases between. The V gene's germline CDR1 is DFQATT and CDR2 SNEGSKA (reference sequence). The CDR3 is 13 amino acids. The gene calls are TRBV20-1 and TRBJ2-1; D is undetermined. The TCR originated in a man between 45 and 75 years old who received an inactivated influenza vaccine. The starting material was CD4+ T cells sorted from PBMCs, obtained around 25 months after vaccination. The CDR3 DNA is TGCAGTGCTTCCCGGTGGTCCTACAATGAGCAGTTCTTC. Its translation: CSASRWSYNEQFF.